This T cell receptor beta chain was sequenced in a study of regulatory T cells in long-lasting Graves disease. Combining iRepertoire HTBI primers with Arm-PCR of CDR3 regions, the authors built TCR beta libraries. TCRdb reprocessed the multiplex PCR reads via MiXCR and lists one record per CDR3 protein. The repertoire consists of about 460,000 distinct CDR3 sequences, with about 20% occurring once and the leading ten covering around 14%. Germline V gives CDR1 MNHEY, CDR2 SMNVEV (reference sequence). CDR3 size: 13 residues. V was pared by 6 bases and J by 4 bases, with 4 bases of the junction left unmatched. This clonotype showed up just a few times. The time point is: persistent/refractory GD, antithyroid drugs over 5 years with positive TRAb. PBMC RNA served as the TCR library source.

This clonotype was obtained from a female donor with Graves disease. The sequenced sample was peripheral blood mononuclear cells (PBMCs), obtained when the disease was refractory, from a patient treated with antithyroid drugs. The rearrangement joins TRBV27 to TRBJ2-3; 7 bases line up with TRBD1. As DNA, the CDR3 is TGTGCCAGCAGGGACAGGCTCTCAGATACGCAGTATTTT. As protein: CASRDRLSDTQYF.